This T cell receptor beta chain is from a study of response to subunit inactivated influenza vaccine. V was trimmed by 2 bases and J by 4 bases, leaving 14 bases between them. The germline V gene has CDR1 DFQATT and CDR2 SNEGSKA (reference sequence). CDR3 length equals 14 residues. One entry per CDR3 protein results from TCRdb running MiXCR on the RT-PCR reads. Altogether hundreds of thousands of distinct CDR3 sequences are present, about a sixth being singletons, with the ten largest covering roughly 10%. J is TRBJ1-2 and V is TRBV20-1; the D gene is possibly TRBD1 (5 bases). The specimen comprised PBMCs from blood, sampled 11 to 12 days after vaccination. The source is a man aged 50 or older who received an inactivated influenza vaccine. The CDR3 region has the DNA TGCAGTGCTAGATCGGCAGGGAGGATCTATGGCTACACCTTC. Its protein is CSARSAGRIYGYTF.